At least ten counts were recorded for the clone carrying this T cell receptor beta chain. This record belongs to a study of kidney transplant recipient with SARS-CoV-2 infection. The germline V gene encodes CDR1 LNHNV and CDR2 YYDKDF (reference sequence). The V gene lost 0 bases and the J gene lost 10 bases, with 13 bases spanning the gap. This CDR3 contains 13 residues. TCRdb re-called the reads with MiXCR, one entry per CDR3 protein. The table records 200,000 to 300,000 distinct CDR3 sequences, less than 35% of them present only once. This specimen was a blood sample, taken at baseline and on roughly day 120 from a kidney transplant recipient. This sequence originates from a male patient aged 30 to 39 who had COVID-19 and was a kidney transplant recipient. Some T cells may possibly be graft donor cells. V is TRBV15 and J is TRBJ2-7; possibly TRBD2 for D (5 bases). CDR3 sequence: CATSRDKGGPQYF. The DNA of the CDR3 is TGTGCCACCAGCAGAGATAAAGGCGGGCCTCAGTACTTC.